The 23 T cell receptor beta chains reported below all come from one sample, sequenced in a study of CD4 T cells in relation to SARS-CoV-2 and coronaviruses. CD4+ T cells from unexposed donors were obtained before the COVID-19 pandemic (2011-2018). The cells were cultured for 9 to 11 days before CD4+ T cells were isolated. Clones were sequenced by immunoSEQ multiplex PCR, and TCRdb holds only the in-frame ones, with some missing. The repertoire holds about 21,000 clones, with less than 85% as singletons. For these receptors, no antigen is known. Source material: CD4+ T cells from PBMCs, cultured in vitro. Receptors were obtained from a human donor in good health.

The count of this clone is one. The DNA of the CDR3 is TGCGCCAGCAGCTTCCAGGGAGCAACTAATGAAAAACTGTTTTTT. Its protein product is CASSFQGATNEKLFF. J is TRBJ1-4 and V is TRBV5-1, with D possibly being TRBD1 (5 bases). The CDR3 consists of 15 residues. Trimming removed 2 bases at V and 0 bases at J, with 8 bases between. Looked up from germline, CDR1 is SGHRS and CDR2 is YFSETQ.

This clone showed up just once. The V call is TRBV6-5, the J call TRBJ2-7; D call uncertain. V gave up 6 bases and J gave up 3 bases, with 12 bases separating them. The CDR3 consists of 13 residues. Per the germline V gene, CDR1 is MNHEY and CDR2 is SVGAGI. This chain's CDR3 is CASRVGTIYEQYF. The CDR3 DNA follows: TGTGCCAGCAGGGTCGGCACCATCTACGAGCAGTACTTC.

This clone was seen a handful of times. The gene calls are TRBV7-9 and TRBJ1-2, with 8 bases that match TRBD1. Germline V gene sequence: CDR1 SEHNR, CDR2 FQNEAQ (reference sequence). With V trimmed by 0 bases and J by 8 bases, 8 bases remained unmatched. This CDR3 comprises 15 residues. In nucleotides, the CDR3 is TGTGCCAGCAGCTTAGCAACAGGGGGAAGTAGCGGCTACACCTTC. Translating gives CASSLATGGSSGYTF.

V gene TRBV5-1 combines with J gene TRBJ1-2, with D possibly TRBD1 on 5 matching bases. The V gene's germline CDR1 is SGHRS and CDR2 YFSETQ. The CDR3 is 13 amino acids. Trimming left V 0 bases short and J 7 bases short, with 10 bases between. CDR3 in amino acids: CASSLAQGGGYTF. CDR3 DNA sequence: TGCGCCAGCAGCTTGGCTCAGGGAGGTGGCTACACCTTC. Complete variable domain (other parts from reference TRBV5-1 and TRBJ1-2): KAGVTQTPRYLIKTRGQQVTLSCSPISGHRSVSWYQQTPGQGLQFLFEYFSETQRNKGNFPGRFSGRQFSNSRSEMNVSTLELGDSALYLCASSLAQGGGYTFGSGTRLTVV.

In this sample, this clone turned up once. The chain joins TRBV5-1 to TRBJ1-2; TRBD1 matches 8 bases. The ends lost 0 bases at V and 4 bases at J; junction bases unmatched: 8. Germline CDR1 is SGHRS and CDR2 is YFSETQ. The CDR3 sequence is 16 residues long. The CDR3 region is CASSLAPGQEGYGYTF. CDR3 nucleotide sequence: TGCGCCAGCAGCTTGGCCCCGGGACAGGAAGGCTATGGCTACACCTTC.

The rearrangement uses TRBV24-1 and TRBJ2-5; 9 nucleotides agree with TRBD1. Germline assignment: CDR1 KGHDR and CDR2 SFDVKD. There are 14 residues in the CDR3. The trim removed 1 base at V and 5 bases at J, leaving 1 base unmatched. The CDR3 region has the DNA TGTGCCACCAGTGATTTCGGACAGGGGGAGACCCAGTACTTC. This translates into CATSDFGQGETQYF.

J is TRBJ2-7 and V is TRBV27; TRBD1 matches at 8 bases. The length of the CDR3 is 16 residues. Germline V gene sequence: CDR1 MNHEY, CDR2 SMNVEV (reference sequence). V shed 2 bases, J shed 1 base, and the junction held 7 bases outside the gene matches. CDR3 residues: CASSLGGQGRSYEQYF. As DNA, the CDR3 is TGTGCCAGCAGTTTAGGTGGACAGGGCCGGTCCTACGAGCAGTACTTC.

The chain is built from TRBV27 and TRBJ2-7, with 8 bases fitting TRBD1. Germline V gene data show CDR1 as MNHEY and CDR2 as SMNVEV (reference sequence). CDR3 length: 14 residues. V shed 3 bases and J 3 bases; nucleotides not matched to a gene: 4. The CDR3 sequence is CASSFKQGVYEQYF. CDR3 sequence (DNA): TGTGCCAGCAGTTTCAAACAGGGGGTCTACGAGCAGTACTTC.

J is TRBJ2-7 and V is TRBV28; weak D call: TRBD2 (7 bases). This CDR3 spans 16 amino acids. Between the trimmed V and J ends, which lost 2 bases and 0 bases, there was a span of 14 bases. Germline V gene lookup returns CDR1 MDHEN and CDR2 SYDVKM. DNA for the CDR3: TGTGCCAGCAGTTTAGGGGGGGCCAAGAGCTCCTACGAGCAGTACTTC. As protein: CASSLGGAKSSYEQYF.

The gene calls are TRBV5-1 and TRBJ1-2; D gene ambiguous. The CDR3 consists of 13 residues. CDR1 and CDR2 (germline): SGHRS, YFSETQ. V lost 4 bases and J 7 bases, leaving 14 bases between the germline ends. DNA for the CDR3: TGCGCCAGCAGCCCCCTTTCGGGGTCTGGCTACACCTTC. Translated: CASSPLSGSGYTF.

The rearrangement uses TRBV19 and TRBJ2-1; the match to TRBD1 covers 10 bases. CDR1 and CDR2 from the germline V gene are LNHDA and SQIVND (reference sequence). J gave up 8 bases and V 1 base, and 5 bases lay outside the gene matches. The CDR3 runs to 15 residues. The CDR3: CASSIVGDRGHEQFF. The CDR3 DNA reads TGTGCCAGTAGTATAGTTGGGGACAGGGGACATGAGCAGTTCTTC.

This chain links TRBV7-6 with TRBJ2-1; perhaps TRBD2 as D (5 bases). The CDR3 has 18 residues. The ends were cut back, 1 base at V and 6 bases at J, with 22 bases in the middle. CDR1 and CDR2 from the germline V gene are SGHVS and FNYEAQ. CDR3 protein: CASSLEAPLAGAGNEQFF. For the CDR3, the DNA is TGTGCCAGCAGCTTAGAGGCCCCCCTGGCGGGTGCGGGCAATGAGCAGTTCTTC.

V and J are TRBV24-1 and TRBJ2-1; either TRBD1 or TRBD2 may supply D (6 bases each). The CDR3 contains 13 residues. The V end lost 9 bases, the J end lost 4 bases, and 12 bases lay between the germline ends. Looked up from germline, CDR1 is KGHDR and CDR2 is SFDVKD. The CDR3 sequence is CATGGTLYNEQFF. The CDR3, as DNA: TGTGCCACCGGCGGGACACTTTACAATGAGCAGTTCTTC.

This clone has a handful of counts. J is TRBJ2-3 and V is TRBV6-4; TRBD2 matches 8 bases. V lost 6 bases and J lost 1; bases outside the gene matches: 9. The CDR3 has 16 residues. The germline gives CDR1 MRHNA, CDR2 SNTAGT. The CDR3 DNA is TGTGCCAGCAGCCCATCGGGAGGGGGGGGCACAGATACGCAGTATTTT. As protein: CASSPSGGGGTDTQYF.

This rearrangement joins TRBV5-5 to TRBJ2-3; 9 bases match TRBD1. The J segment lost 8 bases and the V segment lost 2 bases, leaving 9 bases of the junction unmatched. From germline, CDR1 is SGHKS and CDR2 YYEKEE (reference sequence). The CDR3 contains 15 residues. CDR3 nucleotide sequence: TGTGCCAGCAGCTTTAGGGGACAGGGCACTGTTACGCAGTATTTT. Protein sequence: CASSFRGQGTVTQYF.

The rearrangement joins TRBV30 to TRBJ1-6; perhaps TRBD1 as D (6 bases). This CDR3 is built from 16 residues. Germline V lookup: CDR1 GTSNPN, CDR2 SVGIG (reference sequence). Trimming cost V 0 bases and J 0 bases, with 9 bases left between them. The CDR3 DNA reads TGTGCCTGGAGTGTAGGAGGGGGCTCCTATAATTCACCCCTCCACTTT. Translated, it gives CAWSVGGGSYNSPLHF.

V gene TRBV12-5 combines with J gene TRBJ2-7, with 14 bases lining up with TRBD2. The CDR3 spans 14 residues. Trimming removed 1 base from V and 12 bases from J; junction bases left unmatched: 5. Germline lookup yields CDR1 LGHNT and CDR2 FRNRAP. The CDR3 DNA reads TGTGCTAGTGGTTTGGCCGGGACTAGCGGGAGTTCGTACTTC. Amino acids: CASGLAGTSGSSYF.

This chain joins TRBV3-1 (or the pseudogene TRBV3-2) and TRBJ2-5; 7 bases map to TRBD1. Germline CDR1 and CDR2: LGHDT and YNNKEL (reference sequence). This CDR3 comprises 14 residues. V dropped 0 bases and J dropped 6; count of bases not matched to a gene: 4. The CDR3 reads CASSQEDRKKTQYF. CDR3 nucleotide sequence: TGTGCCAGCAGCCAAGAGGACAGGAAAAAGACCCAGTACTTC.

J is TRBJ1-3 and V is TRBV5-1; D uncertain. Per the germline V gene, CDR1 is SGHRS and CDR2 is YFSETQ. The V and J ends lost 0 bases and 3 bases respectively, with 10 bases between them. This CDR3 contains 15 residues. As DNA, the CDR3 is TGCGCCAGCAGCTTGGTATCCGGGGATGGAAACACCATATATTTT. Its protein is CASSLVSGDGNTIYF.

This clone has more than one count but fewer than ten. The chain combines TRBV4-1 with TRBJ2-3; 8 nucleotides match TRBD2. The trim removed 6 bases at V and 1 base at J, leaving 0 bases unmatched. This CDR3 region has 13 residues. The germline V gene has CDR1 MGHRA and CDR2 YSYEKL. The CDR3 nucleotides are TGCGCCAGCAGGACTAGCGGCACAGATACGCAGTATTTT. Its translation: CASRTSGTDTQYF.

V usage is TRBV29-1 and J usage is TRBJ2-7; no definite D call. V was shortened by 4 bases and J by 7 bases, with 17 bases between the two germline ends. The length of the CDR3 is 13 residues. Per germline, CDR1 SQVTM and CDR2 ANQGSEA. The DNA of the CDR3 is TGCAGCGTTGCGGCCCTTCCCGGTGGGGAGCAGTACTTC. It yields the protein CSVAALPGGEQYF.

The table lists this clone with a few counts. The genes are TRBV6-5 and TRBJ1-1; a possible D gene is TRBD1 (5 bases). V was cut by 0 bases and J by 3 bases, with 14 bases left in between. Germline assignment: CDR1 MNHEY and CDR2 SVGAGI. The length of the CDR3 is 16 residues. The chain's CDR3 is CASSYSYPGGDTEAFF. CDR3 DNA sequence: TGTGCCAGCAGTTACTCGTATCCGGGAGGGGACACTGAAGCTTTCTTT.

The sample holds a few counts of this clone. J is TRBJ2-5 and V is TRBV24-1; D is perhaps TRBD1 or TRBD2 (5 bases each). Trimming left V 6 bases short and J 5 bases short, with 9 bases between. Germline CDR1 reads KGHDR; CDR2 reads SFDVKD. The CDR3 has 12 residues. Written as DNA, the CDR3 is TGTGCCACCAGTCCAAGGGACGAGACCCAGTACTTC. Amino acid sequence: CATSPRDETQYF.